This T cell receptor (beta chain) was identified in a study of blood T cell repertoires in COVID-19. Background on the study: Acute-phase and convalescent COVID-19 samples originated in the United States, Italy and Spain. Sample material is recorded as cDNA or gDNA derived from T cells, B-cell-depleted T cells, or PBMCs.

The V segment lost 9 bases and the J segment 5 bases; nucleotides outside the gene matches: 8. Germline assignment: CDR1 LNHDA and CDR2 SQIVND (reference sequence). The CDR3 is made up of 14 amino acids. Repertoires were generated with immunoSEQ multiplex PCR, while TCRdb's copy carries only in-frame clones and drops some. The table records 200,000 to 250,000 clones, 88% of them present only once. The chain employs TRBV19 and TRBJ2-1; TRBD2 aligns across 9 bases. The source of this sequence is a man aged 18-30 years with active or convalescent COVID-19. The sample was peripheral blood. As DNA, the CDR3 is TGTGCCAGCGCCCCTAGCGGGGTGGACAATGAGCAGTTCTTC. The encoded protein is CASAPSGVDNEQFF.